This T cell receptor (beta chain) was sequenced for a study of cytomegalovirus exposure and HLA in healthy donors. Only one count was recorded for this clone. PCR involved 60 Vbeta and 13 Jbeta primers. Authors' analysis steps: Among the unique TCR beta chains that a later analysis counted, 75 million to 85 million in all, 10 million to 11 million were shared. Sequenced by immunoSEQ multiplex PCR; TCRdb stores in-frame clones only, minus some. D and trimming were read from the DNA, whereas the V and J calls and clone size are those reported in that table. The table lists around 200,000 clones, roughly 80% of them singletons, with 1.6% in the top ten. The CDR3 spans 14 residues. With 0 bases clipped from V and 5 bases from J, the junction kept 2 bases outside the gene matches. Germline assignment: CDR1 SGHDT and CDR2 YYEEEE.

J is TRBJ1-2 and V is TRBV5-6, with TRBD1 matching over 9 bases. This receptor was taken from a woman aged 18-29 years in good health and CMV-seronegative. Sequenced sample: PBMCs. The CDR3 loop reads CASSLGGQGYGYTF. CDR3 nucleotide sequence: TGTGCCAGCAGCTTGGGTGGACAGGGGTATGGCTACACCTTC.